What follows describes a single TCR beta chain. The antigen it binds to is not known. Base qualities are not provided; no much larger clone lies one nucleotide away. Genomic DNA was extracted from sorted cells for sequencing of the TCRbeta CDR3 region. The immunoSEQ Assay was used to sequence the TCRbeta CDR3 regions. TCRdb took over this immuneACCESS table, retaining in-frame rearrangements with V and J assigned. Such tables are incomplete; in checked studies, under half of the missing clones stem from an unresolved V gene, and the remainder is unexplained. A total of around 84,000 clones appear in this sample, 70% to 85% of them only once. The top ten clonotypes cover 0.5% to 0.65% of the sample. The CDR3 has 15 amino acids, counting the end cysteine and phenylalanine. CDR3 DNA only is kept here, 45 bases in frame from base 1. CDR1 and CDR2 are read off the germline V gene as KGHSH and LQKENI. V is reduced by 2 bases and J by 5 bases, leaving a spacing of 15 bases between them.

The trial excluded patients who had a history of autoimmune disease or who were on systemic immunosuppression. In every dose cohort, peripheral blood was drawn for TCR sequencing at baseline, cycle 4 day 1, and cycle 7 day 1. Samples were obtained from an open-label, multicenter, first-in-human phase I dose-escalation trial of ivuxolimab. The trial enrolled adults with locally advanced or metastatic head and neck squamous cell, hepatocellular, melanoma or renal cell carcinoma. Before TCR sequencing, CD4+ T cells and CD8+ T cells were sorted from peripheral blood as separate populations. This record comes from a study of OX40 agonist ivuxolimab in advanced cancers. For the wider study: Ivuxolimab, which targeted the costimulatory receptor OX40 (CD134), was an agonistic, fully human IgG2 monoclonal antibody. Partial responses occurred in three dose-escalation patients: two with cutaneous melanoma and one with hepatocellular carcinoma. Patients were allowed to have had prior anti-PD-1, anti-PD-L1 or anti-CTLA-4 therapy, and roughly two fifths of the dose-escalation patients had been treated with checkpoint inhibitors. Among the 50 to 55 dose-escalation patients, 19 had hepatocellular carcinoma, roughly 15 melanoma, 9 renal cell carcinoma and 9 head and neck cancer. Intravenous ivuxolimab was administered to patients every 2 weeks at six dose levels: 0.01, 0.1, 0.3, 1.5, 3 and 10 mg/kg. A male proportion of roughly 85% and a mean age of around 60 years, ranging from 23 to 79, were recorded for the dose-escalation cohort. The monotherapy dose-escalation portion (N ≈ 52 patients) of the phase I ivuxolimab trial is reported in the paper. Peripheral TCRbeta sequencing aimed to test whether ivuxolimab altered TCR sequence diversity and caused clonal T-cell expansion.

Beyond this particular receptor, the publication reports: Clonal expansion of both CD4+ and CD8+ blood T cells was observed from baseline to week 6 at doses 0.1 to 3.0 mg/kg. After ivuxolimab, more expanded clones were found on average in CD8+ T cells than in CD4+ T cells. In partial responders in the 0.1-3.0 mg/kg groups, normalized peripheral clonal expansion was found to be among the lowest, especially among CD8+ T cells. Antigen specificity was not determined for the clonally expanded peripheral T cells. Low levels of normalized T-cell clonal expansion were also seen in some patients who did not respond.

This receptor was taken from an adult with an advanced solid tumor such as melanoma, head and neck, liver or kidney cancer. Sequenced here: CD4+ or CD8+ T cells sorted from blood, sampled in a trial of the OX40 agonist ivuxolimab. The V and J segments used are TRBV18 and TRBJ2-5; the D assignment is uncertain and may be TRBD1 or TRBD2, with 5 bases supporting each. The nucleotide sequence reads TGTGCCAGCTCACCATGGGACCTGGTTCCGGAGACCCAGTACTTC. Its protein reads: CASSPWDLVPETQYF.